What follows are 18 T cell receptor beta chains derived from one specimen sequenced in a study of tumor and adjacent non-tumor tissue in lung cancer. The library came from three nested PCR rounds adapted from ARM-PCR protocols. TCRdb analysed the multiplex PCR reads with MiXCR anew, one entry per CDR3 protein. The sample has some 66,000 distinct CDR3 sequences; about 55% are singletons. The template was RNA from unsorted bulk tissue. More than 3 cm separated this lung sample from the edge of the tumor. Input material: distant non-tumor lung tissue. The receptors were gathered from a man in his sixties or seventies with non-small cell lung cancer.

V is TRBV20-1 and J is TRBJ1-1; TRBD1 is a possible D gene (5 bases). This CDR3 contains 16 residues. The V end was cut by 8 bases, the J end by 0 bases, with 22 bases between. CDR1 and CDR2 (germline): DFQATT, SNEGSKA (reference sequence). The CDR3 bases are TGCAGTACTACTACACCCCGCCAGGGATTGAACACTGAAGCTTTCTTT. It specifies CSTTTPRQGLNTEAFF.

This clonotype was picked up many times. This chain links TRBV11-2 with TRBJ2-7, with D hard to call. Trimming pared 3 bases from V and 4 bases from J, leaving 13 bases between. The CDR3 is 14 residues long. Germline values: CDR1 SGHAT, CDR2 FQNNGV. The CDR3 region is CASSFGPSKYEQYF. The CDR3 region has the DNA TGTGCCAGCAGCTTTGGACCCTCCAAGTACGAGCAGTACTTC.

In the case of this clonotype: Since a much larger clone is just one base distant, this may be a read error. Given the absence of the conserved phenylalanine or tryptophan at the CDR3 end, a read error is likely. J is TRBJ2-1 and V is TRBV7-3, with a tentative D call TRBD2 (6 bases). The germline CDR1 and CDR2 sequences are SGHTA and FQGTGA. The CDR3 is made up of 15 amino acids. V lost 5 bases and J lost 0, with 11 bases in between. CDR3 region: CASSVEGSSYNEQFL. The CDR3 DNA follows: TGTGCCAGCAGCGTGGAGGGAAGCTCCTACAATGAGCAGTTCCTC.

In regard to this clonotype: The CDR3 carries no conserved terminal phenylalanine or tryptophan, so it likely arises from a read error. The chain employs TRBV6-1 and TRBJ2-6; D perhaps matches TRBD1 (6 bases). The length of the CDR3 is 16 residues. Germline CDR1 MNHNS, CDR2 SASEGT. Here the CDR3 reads CASRDRVSSGVNVLTL. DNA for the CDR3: TGTGCCAGCAGGGACAGAGTATCCTCTGGGGTCAACGTCCTGACTTTG.

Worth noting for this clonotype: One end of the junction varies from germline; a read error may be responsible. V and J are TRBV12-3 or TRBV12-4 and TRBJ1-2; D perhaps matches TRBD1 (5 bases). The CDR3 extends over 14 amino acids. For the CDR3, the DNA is TGTGCCAGCAGTTTTCGTTCGGGACGCTATGGCTATACCTTC. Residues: CASSFRSGRYGYTF.

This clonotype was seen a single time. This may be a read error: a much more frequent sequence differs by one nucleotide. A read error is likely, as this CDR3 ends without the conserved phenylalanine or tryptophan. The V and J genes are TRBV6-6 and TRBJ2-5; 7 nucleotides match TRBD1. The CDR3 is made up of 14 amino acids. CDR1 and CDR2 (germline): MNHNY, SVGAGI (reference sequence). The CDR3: CASNYKGAWGTQYY. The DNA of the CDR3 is TGTGCCAGCAATTACAAGGGGGCCTGGGGGACCCAGTACTAC.

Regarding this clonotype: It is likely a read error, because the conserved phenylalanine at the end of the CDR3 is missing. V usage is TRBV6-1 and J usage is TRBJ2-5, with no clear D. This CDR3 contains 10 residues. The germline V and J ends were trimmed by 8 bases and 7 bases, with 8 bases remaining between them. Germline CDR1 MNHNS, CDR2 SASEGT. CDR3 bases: TGTGCCAGCCTGGATGGGACCCAGTACCCC. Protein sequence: CASLDGTQYP.

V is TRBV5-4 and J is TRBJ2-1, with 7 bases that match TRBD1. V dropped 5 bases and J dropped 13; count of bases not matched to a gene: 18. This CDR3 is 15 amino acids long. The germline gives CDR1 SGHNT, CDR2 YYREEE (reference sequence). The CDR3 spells CASSPQGYMEQQQFF. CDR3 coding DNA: TGTGCCAGCAGTCCACAGGGGTATATGGAACAGCAACAGTTCTTC. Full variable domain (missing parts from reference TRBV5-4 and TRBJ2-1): ETGVTQSPTHLIKTRGQQVTLRCSSQSGHNTVSWYQQALGQGPQFIFQYYREEENGRGNFPPRFSGLQFPNYSSELNVNALELDDSALYLCASSPQGYMEQQQFFGPGTRLTVL.

CDR3 amino acids: CAISLQRVNSPLHF. In DNA form, the CDR3 reads TGTGCCATTAGTCTCCAGCGAGTTAACTCACCCCTCCACTTT. The rearrangement links TRBV10-3 to TRBJ1-6; D is unclear. Germline CDR1 is ENHRY and CDR2 is SYGVKD. The CDR3 consists of 14 residues. The V end lost 9 bases, the J end lost 10 bases, and 19 bases lay between the germline ends.

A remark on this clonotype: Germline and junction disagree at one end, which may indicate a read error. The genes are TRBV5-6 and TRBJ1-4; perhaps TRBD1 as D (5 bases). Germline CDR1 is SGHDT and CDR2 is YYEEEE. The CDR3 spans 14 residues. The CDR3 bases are TGTGCCAGGAGCTTGAAGGCAGGGCGGGAAAAACTGTTTTTT. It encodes CARSLKAGREKLFF.

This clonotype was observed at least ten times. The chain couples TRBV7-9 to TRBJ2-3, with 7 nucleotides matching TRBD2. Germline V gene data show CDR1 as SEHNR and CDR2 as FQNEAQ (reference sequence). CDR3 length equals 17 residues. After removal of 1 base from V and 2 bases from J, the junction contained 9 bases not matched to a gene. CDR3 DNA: TGTGCCAGCAGCTTAGGAGGGCTAGCGGCCTCCACAGATACGCAGTATTTT. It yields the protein CASSLGGLAASTDTQYF.

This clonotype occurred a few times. The CDR3: CSARRHGGAKGYEQYF. CDR3 sequence (DNA): TGCAGTGCTAGACGGCACGGGGGGGCTAAAGGCTACGAGCAGTACTTC. The chain couples TRBV20-1 to TRBJ2-7; 8 positions agree with TRBD2. V lost 2 bases, J lost 3 bases, and 12 bases stayed unmatched. Germline CDR1 reads DFQATT; CDR2 reads SNEGSKA (reference sequence). The CDR3 runs 16 residues.

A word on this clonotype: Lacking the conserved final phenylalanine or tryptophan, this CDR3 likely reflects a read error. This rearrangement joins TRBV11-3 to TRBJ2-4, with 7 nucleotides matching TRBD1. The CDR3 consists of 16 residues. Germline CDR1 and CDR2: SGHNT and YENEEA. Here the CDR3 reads CASGLNRGNSKNIQYL. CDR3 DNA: TGTGCCAGCGGCTTAAACAGGGGTAATTCCAAAAACATTCAGTACCTC.

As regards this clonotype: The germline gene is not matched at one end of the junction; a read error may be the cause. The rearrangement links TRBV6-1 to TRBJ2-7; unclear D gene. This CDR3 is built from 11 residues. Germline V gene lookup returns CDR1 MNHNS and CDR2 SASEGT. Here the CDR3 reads CATWSSNEQYF. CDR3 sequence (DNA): TGTGCCACCTGGAGCTCCAACGAGCAATACTTC.

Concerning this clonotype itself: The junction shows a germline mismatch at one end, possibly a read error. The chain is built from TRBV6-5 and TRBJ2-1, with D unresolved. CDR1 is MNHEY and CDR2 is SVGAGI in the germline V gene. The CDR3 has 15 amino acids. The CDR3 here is CDSRQEIPSYNEQFF. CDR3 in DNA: TGTGACAGCAGGCAGGAGATACCTTCCTACAATGAGCAGTTCTTC.

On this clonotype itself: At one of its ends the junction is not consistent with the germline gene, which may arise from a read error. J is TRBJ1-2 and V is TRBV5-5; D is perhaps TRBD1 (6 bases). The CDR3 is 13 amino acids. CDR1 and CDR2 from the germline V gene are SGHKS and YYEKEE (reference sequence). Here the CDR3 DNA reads TGTGCCAGCTTGGTACAGGGAGACTATGTCTACACCTTC. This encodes CASLVQGDYVYTF.

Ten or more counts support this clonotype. The CDR3 here is CASSYKRPGQAHGQYF. The CDR3 region has the DNA TGTGCCAGCAGTTACAAGCGGCCTGGACAGGCCCATGGGCAGTACTTC. This rearrangement joins TRBV6-5 to TRBJ2-7; 7 nucleotides agree with TRBD1. This CDR3 region has 16 residues. Germline values: CDR1 MNHEY, CDR2 SVGAGI. V dropped 2 bases and J dropped 9; count of bases not matched to a gene: 16.

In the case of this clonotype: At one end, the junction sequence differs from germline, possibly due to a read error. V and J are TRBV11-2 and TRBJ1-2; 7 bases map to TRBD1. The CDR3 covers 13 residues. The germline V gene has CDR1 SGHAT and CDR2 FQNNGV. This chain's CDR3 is CASSLGQRYSYTF. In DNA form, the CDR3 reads TGTGCAAGCAGCTTGGGACAGAGATATAGCTACACCTTC. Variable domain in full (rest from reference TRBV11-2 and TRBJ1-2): EAGVAQSPRYKIIEKRQSVAFWCNPISGHATLYWYQQILGQGPKLLIQFQNNGVVDDSQLPKDRFSAERLKGVDSTLKIQPAKLEDSAVYLCASSLGQRYSYTFGSGTRLTVV.